This entry is about one TCR beta chain. The sample belongs to a study of technical replicates of blood from a handful of donors. CDR3 size: 13 residues. The V and J ends lost 3 bases and 1 base respectively, with 4 bases between them. The germline gives CDR1 SGHAT, CDR2 FQNNGV. The table came from immunoSEQ multiplex PCR; TCRdb's copy has only in-frame clones and leaves some out. The data contain 75,000 to 100,000 clones, approximately 94% of them seen just once; the ten biggest clones take up about 0.3%. Sequencing used T cells isolated from PBMCs. The chain uses TRBV11-2 and TRBJ1-5, with no clear D. The TCR originated in a human donor in good health. CDR3: CASSLESNQPQHF. The CDR3 region has the DNA TGTGCCAGCAGCTTGGAGAGCAATCAGCCCCAGCATTTT.